Listed below are T cell receptor beta chains from one sample, sequenced in a study of blood T cells in healthy people across ages. TCRdb reanalysed the 5' RACE reads using MiXCR and keeps one entry per CDR3 protein. The sample has some 940,000 distinct CDR3 sequences; almost 30% are singletons. These data were likewise used in another study, on T cells of mothers and their children.

Source material: blood. These receptor sequences come from a middle-aged woman in good health. Both conserved end residues are part of each CDR3. The D gene is left open where the match is weak. The size field is filled for only some rows; it gives once, few, many or a size class.

J: TRBJ2-6
length: 17
V: TRBV27
D: TRBD1
size: .
CDR3: CASSRWTGRSGANVLTF
DNA: TGTGCCAGCAGTCGATGGACAGGTCGCTCTGGGGCCAACGTCCTGACTTTC

J: TRBJ2-5
length: 15
V: TRBV28
D: .
size: .
CDR3: CASNQGGGNRETQYF
DNA: TGTGCCAGTAATCAAGGTGGGGGAAACCGAGAGACCCAGTACTTC

J: TRBJ2-7
length: 14
V: TRBV5-1
D: .
size: few
CDR3: CASSLARGRDEQYF
DNA: TGCGCCAGCAGCTTGGCCAGGGGGAGGGACGAGCAGTACTTC

J: TRBJ2-7
length: 15
V: TRBV5-1
D: .
size: many
CDR3: CASSLSAMSSYEQYF
DNA: TGCGCCAGCAGCTTGTCCGCAATGAGCTCCTACGAGCAGTACTTC

J: TRBJ2-3
length: 17
V: TRBV4-1
D: TRBD2
size: .
CDR3: CASSQLISGGRTDTQYF
DNA: TGCGCCAGCAGCCAACTGATTAGCGGGGGAAGGACAGATACGCAGTATTTT

J: TRBJ1-2
length: 15
V: TRBV6-5
D: .
size: .
CDR3: CATNFDSLLNYGYTF
DNA: TGTGCCACCAATTTTGACAGCCTACTTAACTATGGCTACACCTTC

J: TRBJ2-1
length: 15
V: TRBV7-2
D: TRBD1
size: .
CDR3: CAGMGRGQGLHEQFF
DNA: TGTGCCGGCATGGGGAGAGGACAGGGTCTCCACGAGCAGTTCTTC

J: TRBJ2-1
length: 14
V: TRBV5-5
D: .
size: many
CDR3: CASSLESGFGEQFF
DNA: TGTGCCAGCAGCTTGGAATCAGGGTTTGGTGAGCAGTTCTTC

J: TRBJ2-1
length: 15
V: TRBV4-3
D: TRBD1
size: once
CDR3: CPSSPGQGDYNEQFF
DNA: TGCCCCAGCAGCCCGGGACAGGGAGACTACAATGAGCAGTTCTTC

J: TRBJ2-5
length: 16
V: TRBV6-5
D: .
size: .
CDR3: CASSLWGDPRQETQYF
DNA: TGTGCCAGCAGCCTCTGGGGGGACCCGCGCCAAGAGACCCAGTACTTC

J: TRBJ2-6
length: 16
V: TRBV20-1
D: .
size: .
CDR3: CSARVLLGVGANVLTF
DNA: TGCAGTGCTAGGGTGTTACTGGGGGTCGGGGCCAACGTCCTGACTTTC

J: TRBJ1-1
length: 14
V: TRBV10-3
D: .
size: few
CDR3: CAISEGGPNTEAFF
DNA: TGTGCCATCAGTGAGGGTGGCCCCAACACTGAAGCTTTCTTT

J: TRBJ2-3
length: 17
V: TRBV11-1
D: .
size: few
CDR3: CASSLEKGSPSTDTQYF
DNA: TGTGCCAGCAGCTTAGAGAAAGGCAGCCCTAGCACAGATACGCAGTATTTT

J: TRBJ1-5
length: 13
V: TRBV30
D: .
size: .
CDR3: CAWSVQGRQPQHF
DNA: TGTGCCTGGAGTGTCCAGGGTAGGCAGCCCCAGCATTTT

J: TRBJ1-2
length: 15
V: TRBV3-1
D: .
size: many
CDR3: CASSQDYSTDYGYTF
DNA: TGTGCCAGCAGCCAAGACTACTCGACGGACTATGGCTACACCTTC

J: TRBJ2-1
length: 14
V: TRBV12-3/TRBV12-4
D: TRBD2
size: few
CDR3: CASSLWGGYNEQFF
DNA: TGTGCCAGCAGTTTATGGGGGGGGTACAATGAGCAGTTCTTC

J: TRBJ2-1
length: 16
V: TRBV12-3/TRBV12-4
D: TRBD2
size: few
CDR3: CASSILTSGTYNEQFF
DNA: TGTGCCAGCAGTATACTGACTAGCGGAACTTACAATGAGCAGTTCTTC

J: TRBJ1-1
length: 15
V: TRBV3-1
D: .
size: few
CDR3: CASSPSQGTNTEAFF
DNA: TGTGCCAGCAGCCCGAGCCAGGGGACGAACACTGAAGCTTTCTTT

J: TRBJ2-1
length: 16
V: TRBV30
D: .
size: few
CDR3: CAWSLSRTGIYNEQFF
DNA: TGTGCCTGGAGCCTTTCCCGAACCGGAATCTACAATGAGCAGTTCTTC

J: TRBJ2-3
length: 13
V: TRBV29-1
D: .
size: many
CDR3: CSGGGGFTDTQYF
DNA: TGCAGCGGGGGAGGGGGATTCACAGATACGCAGTATTTT

J: TRBJ1-5
length: 17
V: TRBV3-1
D: .
size: few
CDR3: CASSQAAGRGPNQPQHF
DNA: TGTGCCAGCAGCCAAGCCGCGGGTAGAGGGCCCAATCAGCCCCAGCATTTT

J: TRBJ2-1
length: 14
V: TRBV6-2/TRBV6-3
D: .
size: few
CDR3: CASSCSVRDNEQFF
DNA: TGTGCCAGCAGTTGCTCGGTGAGGGACAATGAGCAGTTCTTC

J: TRBJ2-7
length: 13
V: TRBV29-1
D: .
size: .
CDR3: CSVQGRFSYEQYF
DNA: TGCAGCGTACAAGGACGATTCTCCTACGAGCAGTACTTC

J: TRBJ1-4
length: 15
V: TRBV20-1
D: TRBD1
size: few
CDR3: CSARRQGARDEKLFF
DNA: TGCAGTGCTAGAAGGCAGGGGGCGAGGGATGAAAAACTGTTTTTT

J: TRBJ2-7
length: 16
V: TRBV5-1
D: .
size: .
CDR3: CASRPTLGPIGGEQYF
DNA: TGCGCCAGCAGACCTACGTTGGGCCCCATAGGGGGCGAGCAGTACTTC

J: TRBJ2-7
length: 15
V: TRBV5-1
D: TRBD1
size: many
CDR3: CASSSEYRGAYEQYF
DNA: TGCGCCAGCAGCTCAGAATACAGGGGCGCCTACGAGCAGTACTTC

J: TRBJ1-5
length: 19
V: TRBV20-1
D: TRBD1
size: many
CDR3: CSARDLTRTGGDSNQPQHF
DNA: TGCAGTGCTAGAGATCTTACCCGGACAGGGGGCGACAGCAATCAGCCCCAGCATTTT

J: TRBJ1-2
length: 14
V: TRBV3-1
D: .
size: .
CDR3: CVSSPGPTNYGYTF
DNA: TGTGTCAGCAGCCCCGGACCGACTAACTATGGCTACACCTTC

J: TRBJ2-7
length: 13
V: TRBV20-1
D: .
size: .
CDR3: CSARVRSSYEQYF
DNA: TGCAGTGCTAGGGTCCGAAGCTCCTACGAGCAGTACTTC

J: TRBJ2-1
length: 13
V: TRBV7-9
D: .
size: many
CDR3: CASSLTTASEQFF
DNA: TGTGCCAGCAGCTTAACCACAGCTAGTGAGCAGTTCTTC

J: TRBJ1-1
length: 11
V: TRBV30
D: .
size: .
CDR3: CAWSTNTEAFF
DNA: TGTGCCTGGAGTACGAACACTGAAGCTTTCTTT

J: TRBJ1-5
length: 15
V: TRBV10-3
D: TRBD1
size: few
CDR3: CAISRTGNSNQPQHF
DNA: TGTGCCATCAGCAGGACAGGGAATAGCAATCAGCCCCAGCATTTT

J: TRBJ2-7
length: 11
V: TRBV12-3/TRBV12-4
D: .
size: .
CDR3: CASSTGMEQYF
DNA: TGTGCCAGCAGTACAGGGATGGAGCAGTACTTC

J: TRBJ1-1
length: 15
V: TRBV2
D: .
size: .
CDR3: CASSGSGTRNTEAFF
DNA: TGTGCCAGCAGTGGTTCCGGGACACGGAACACTGAAGCTTTCTTT

J: TRBJ2-7
length: 14
V: TRBV5-1
D: TRBD2
size: many
CDR3: CASSTSGGAHEQYF
DNA: TGCGCCAGCAGCACTAGCGGGGGGGCACACGAGCAGTACTTC

J: TRBJ1-5
length: 16
V: TRBV20-1
D: .
size: few
CDR3: CSAIPGPSYSNQPQHF
DNA: TGCAGTGCTATCCCGGGACCGAGTTATAGCAATCAGCCCCAGCATTTT

J: TRBJ2-5
length: 15
V: TRBV2
D: TRBD2
size: few
CDR3: CASSEGLAVQETQYF
DNA: TGTGCCAGCAGTGAGGGACTAGCGGTCCAAGAGACCCAGTACTTC

J: TRBJ2-3
length: 17
V: TRBV6-6
D: TRBD2
size: few
CDR3: CASSSRGRAGSPDTQYF
DNA: TGTGCCAGCAGTTCGCGCGGACGAGCGGGGTCTCCAGATACGCAGTATTTT

J: TRBJ2-7
length: 16
V: TRBV11-2
D: TRBD1
size: many
CDR3: CASSPQRTRTGYEQYF
DNA: TGTGCCAGCAGTCCCCAGCGCACTCGGACAGGTTACGAGCAGTACTTC

J: TRBJ2-7
length: 14
V: TRBV4-3
D: .
size: many
CDR3: CASSQAGAGYEQYF
DNA: TGCGCCAGCAGCCAAGCGGGGGCTGGCTACGAGCAGTACTTC

J: TRBJ2-7
length: 15
V: TRBV2
D: .
size: .
CDR3: CASSEGVGPRGEQYF
DNA: TGTGCCAGCAGTGAAGGGGTTGGGCCTCGTGGCGAGCAGTACTTC

J: TRBJ2-7
length: 12
V: TRBV29-1
D: .
size: .
CDR3: CSVRPGANEQYF
DNA: TGCAGCGTTCGACCAGGGGCGAACGAGCAGTACTTC

J: TRBJ2-3
length: 14
V: TRBV6-5
D: .
size: many
CDR3: CASRGLEVLDTQYF
DNA: TGTGCCAGCAGAGGGTTGGAGGTTTTGGATACGCAGTATTTT

J: TRBJ2-7
length: 12
V: TRBV29-1
D: .
size: few
CDR3: CSVEEGTYEQYF
DNA: TGCAGCGTTGAGGAGGGGACCTACGAGCAGTACTTC

J: TRBJ1-2
length: 14
V: TRBV7-2
D: TRBD1
size: .
CDR3: CASSTRDRHYGYTF
DNA: TGTGCCAGCAGCACCCGGGACAGACACTATGGCTACACCTTC

J: TRBJ1-5
length: 15
V: TRBV20-1
D: .
size: .
CDR3: CSARGEAYSNQPQHF
DNA: TGCAGTGCGAGGGGGGAAGCCTATAGCAATCAGCCCCAGCATTTT

J: TRBJ1-4
length: 12
V: TRBV7-2
D: .
size: .
CDR3: CASSLTKEKLFF
DNA: TGTGCCAGCAGCTTAACGAAAGAAAAACTGTTTTTT

J: TRBJ1-2
length: 15
V: TRBV5-1
D: .
size: .
CDR3: CASSLRLRGTDGYTF
DNA: TGCGCCAGCAGCTTGAGGTTACGGGGTACGGATGGCTACACCTTC

J: TRBJ2-7
length: 15
V: TRBV11-2
D: .
size: many
CDR3: CASSLAARDPYEQYF
DNA: TGTGCCAGCAGCTTAGCGGCTAGGGACCCCTACGAGCAGTACTTC